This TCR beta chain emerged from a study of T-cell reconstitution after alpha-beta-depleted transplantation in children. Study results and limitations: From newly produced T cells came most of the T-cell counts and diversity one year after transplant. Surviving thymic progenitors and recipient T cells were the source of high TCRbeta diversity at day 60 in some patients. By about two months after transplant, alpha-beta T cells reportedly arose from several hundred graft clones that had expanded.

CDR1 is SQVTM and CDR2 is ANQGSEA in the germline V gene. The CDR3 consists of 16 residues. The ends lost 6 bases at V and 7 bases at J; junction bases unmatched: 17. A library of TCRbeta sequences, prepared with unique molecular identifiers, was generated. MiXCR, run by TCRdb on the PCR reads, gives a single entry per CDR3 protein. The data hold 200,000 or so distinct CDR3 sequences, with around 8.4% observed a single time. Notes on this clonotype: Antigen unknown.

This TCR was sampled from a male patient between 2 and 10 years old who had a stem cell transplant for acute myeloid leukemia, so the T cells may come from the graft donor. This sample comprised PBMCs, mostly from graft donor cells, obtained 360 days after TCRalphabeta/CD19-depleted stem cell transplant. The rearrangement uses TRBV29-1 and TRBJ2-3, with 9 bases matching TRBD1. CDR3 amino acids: CSVRTHRGRLKNTQYF. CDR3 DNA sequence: TGCAGCGTACGAACGCACAGGGGGCGATTGAAAAATACGCAGTATTTT.